These T cell receptor beta chains were read from a single sample in a study of cytomegalovirus exposure and HLA in healthy donors. Assay: immunoSEQ multiplex PCR; the TCRdb copy retains only in-frame clones and omits some. This sample has 160,000 or so clones, with about two thirds found just once. The sample taken for sequencing was PBMCs. Every receptor here comes from a woman aged 25-40 years in good health and CMV-seronegative. Each CDR3 is given with its conserved first and last residue. Fields, in order: J gene, clone size, D gene, V gene, CDR3 DNA, CDR3 protein. D genes are given only for firm matches. Clone size is shown for a subset of rows, as once, few, many or a class of expanded clone.

j_gene: TRBJ2-3; abundance: NA; d_gene: NA; v_gene: TRBV4-2; CDR3nt: TGTGCCAGCAGCCCGGGACTCTCTTTAGTCGCAGATACGCAGTATTTT; CDR3aa: CASSPGLSLVADTQYF
j_gene: TRBJ1-6; abundance: NA; d_gene: TRBD1; v_gene: TRBV27; CDR3nt: TGTGCCAGCAGTTTATCACGGGACAGGGGCTCACCCCTCCACTTT; CDR3aa: CASSLSRDRGSPLHF
j_gene: TRBJ2-7; abundance: few; d_gene: TRBD2; v_gene: TRBV6-4; CDR3nt: TGTGCCAGCACCATTAGCGGGAGGCCTACCTACGAGCAGTACTTC; CDR3aa: CASTISGRPTYEQYF
j_gene: TRBJ2-2; abundance: NA; d_gene: TRBD1; v_gene: TRBV30; CDR3nt: TGTGCCTTGGTGCCCGGGACAGGGGGCCTCGGGGAGCTGTTTTTT; CDR3aa: CALVPGTGGLGELFF
j_gene: TRBJ1-1; abundance: NA; d_gene: NA; v_gene: TRBV30; CDR3nt: TGTGCCTGGGGGGAACAGGGCCCCCGGGGAACTGAAGCTTTCTTT; CDR3aa: CAWGEQGPRGTEAFF
j_gene: TRBJ2-5; abundance: NA; d_gene: NA; v_gene: TRBV5-5; CDR3nt: TGTGCCAGCAGCACTTACACGGACGGGAAGACCCAGTACTTC; CDR3aa: CASSTYTDGKTQYF
j_gene: TRBJ2-7; abundance: NA; d_gene: TRBD1; v_gene: TRBV6-1; CDR3nt: TGTGCCAGCAGGGGGACAGGGGGCGCCTACGAGCAGTACTTC; CDR3aa: CASRGTGGAYEQYF
j_gene: TRBJ2-2; abundance: once; d_gene: TRBD1; v_gene: TRBV5-6; CDR3nt: TGTGCCAGCAGCAACACAGGGGGCTTCCCGGGGGAGCTGTTTTTT; CDR3aa: CASSNTGGFPGELFF
j_gene: TRBJ1-2; abundance: NA; d_gene: NA; v_gene: TRBV6-5; CDR3nt: TGTGCCAGCAGTTACTCGGAGGTTGAGTCCTATGGCTACACCTTC; CDR3aa: CASSYSEVESYGYTF
j_gene: TRBJ2-3; abundance: NA; d_gene: NA; v_gene: TRBV6-5; CDR3nt: TGTGCCAGCAGTTATACTAGCACAGATACGCAGTATTTT; CDR3aa: CASSYTSTDTQYF
j_gene: TRBJ2-1; abundance: NA; d_gene: NA; v_gene: TRBV2; CDR3nt: TGTGCCAGCGGCCCCAATGAGCAGTTCTTC; CDR3aa: CASGPNEQFF
j_gene: TRBJ2-1; abundance: NA; d_gene: TRBD2; v_gene: TRBV19; CDR3nt: TGTGCCAGTAGTTCTCAACTAGCGGGGGTTAACTACAATGAGCAGTTCTTC; CDR3aa: CASSSQLAGVNYNEQFF
j_gene: TRBJ2-7; abundance: NA; d_gene: NA; v_gene: TRBV4-2; CDR3nt: TGTGCCAGCAGCCAAGGGCAGGGTTCCTACGAGCAGTACTTC; CDR3aa: CASSQGQGSYEQYF
j_gene: TRBJ2-1; abundance: once; d_gene: TRBD2; v_gene: TRBV4-2; CDR3nt: TGTGCCAGCAGTAAACGCGGGGGAGGGCACAATGAGCAGTTCTTC; CDR3aa: CASSKRGGGHNEQFF
j_gene: TRBJ2-7; abundance: NA; d_gene: NA; v_gene: TRBV6-6; CDR3nt: TGTGCCAGCAGTCGCCAGGGACAACACGAGCAGTACTTC; CDR3aa: CASSRQGQHEQYF
j_gene: TRBJ2-2; abundance: NA; d_gene: TRBD2; v_gene: TRBV19; CDR3nt: TGTGCCAGTAGTATCCTAGCGGGAGATTCGACCGGGGAGCTGTTTTTT; CDR3aa: CASSILAGDSTGELFF